These 21 T cell receptor beta chains were all obtained from the same sample, sequenced in a study of cytomegalovirus exposure and HLA in healthy donors. PCR was performed using 60 Vbeta and 13 Jbeta primers. TCRdb keeps only in-frame clones here, not all; method: immunoSEQ multiplex PCR. The sample lists roughly 150,000 clones, roughly 80% occurring once. Material: PBMCs. These receptors originate from a man aged 25-40 years in good health and CMV-seropositive.

This clone was recorded a few times. J is TRBJ2-1 and V is TRBV19, with a possible D match to TRBD2 (6 bases). V dropped 1 base and J dropped 3 bases, with 7 bases sitting between them. CDR1 is LNHDA, CDR2 SQIVND, per germline (reference sequence). The CDR3 contains 14 residues. The CDR3 DNA is TGTGCCAGTAGTATAGCTAGCGACTACAATGAGCAGTTCTTC. Translated: CASSIASDYNEQFF. Supplemented by reference TRBV19 and TRBJ2-1, the full variable domain reads DGGITQSPKYLFRKEGQNVTLSCEQNLNHDAMYWYRQDPGQGLRLIYYSQIVNDFQKGDIAEGYSVSREKKESFPLTVTSAQKNPTAFYLCASSIASDYNEQFFGPGTRLTVL.

V and J are TRBV11-2 and TRBJ2-5, with D perhaps matching TRBD1 (6 bases). CDR3 length: 15 amino acids. The V gene's germline CDR1 is SGHAT and CDR2 FQNNGV. Trimming removed 3 bases from V and 0 bases from J, with 11 bases in between. CDR3 nucleotides: TGTGCCAGCAGCTTGGGGGCCCGGTACCAAGAGACCCAGTACTTC. It specifies CASSLGARYQETQYF.

This chain connects TRBV5-1 to TRBJ1-1; weak D call: TRBD1 (6 bases). The CDR3 extends over 15 amino acids. The germline V and J ends were trimmed by 4 bases and 0 bases, with 13 bases remaining between them. CDR1 is SGHRS, CDR2 YFSETQ, per germline. The CDR3 loop reads CASSPSGQLNTEAFF. The CDR3 DNA reads as TGCGCCAGCAGCCCATCCGGACAGTTGAACACTGAAGCTTTCTTT.

The chain employs TRBV19 and TRBJ2-7, with D tentatively TRBD2 (6 bases). V was pared by 3 bases and J by 4 bases, with 16 bases between. Germline assignment: CDR1 LNHDA and CDR2 SQIVND (reference sequence). CDR3 length equals 15 residues. DNA of the CDR3: TGTGCCAGTAGTATTTCGGGGGTCGCCCCTTACGAGCAGTACTTC. It translates to CASSISGVAPYEQYF. The entire variable domain, with the rest obtained from reference TRBV19 and TRBJ2-7, is as follows: DGGITQSPKYLFRKEGQNVTLSCEQNLNHDAMYWYRQDPGQGLRLIYYSQIVNDFQKGDIAEGYSVSREKKESFPLTVTSAQKNPTAFYLCASSISGVAPYEQYFGPGTRLTVT.

The V and J genes are TRBV4-1 and TRBJ2-3; 8 bases line up with TRBD2. This CDR3 contains 17 residues. CDR1 and CDR2 (germline): MGHRA, YSYEKL. V was pared by 0 bases and J by 4 bases, with 9 bases of the junction left unmatched. CDR3 in DNA: TGCGCCAGCAGCCAAGATGTCAAGGCGGGAGGTTCAGATACGCAGTATTTT. This sequence encodes CASSQDVKAGGSDTQYF.

The V and J genes are TRBV21-1 and TRBJ2-3; the table's D call, TRBD2, has no DNA check behind it. TRBV21-1 is flagged as a pseudogene. The CDR3 loop spans 16 amino acids. The CDR3 coding sequence is TGTGCCAGCAGCAAAGGCGTGAGTACCCGGGCAGATACGCAGTATTTT. Residues: CASSKGVSTRADTQYF.

The chain joins TRBV6-1 to TRBJ2-7; 8 nucleotides align to TRBD1. The germline CDR1 and CDR2 sequences are MNHNS and SASEGT. Unmatched junction bases numbered 8, after V lost 0 bases and J lost 4 bases. The CDR3 contains 16 residues. The CDR3 sequence is CASSEAVTGVDYEQYF. The DNA for the CDR3 is TGTGCCAGCAGTGAAGCTGTGACAGGGGTCGATTACGAGCAGTACTTC.

The rearrangement joins TRBV21-1 to TRBJ1-1; no check of the table's D call, TRBD1, against the DNA was made. TRBV21-1 is a pseudogene locus. The CDR3 length is 17 residues. The CDR3 sequence: CASSKEGNGQQHRGAFF. The CDR3 bases are TGTGCCAGCAGCAAAGAGGGGAATGGGCAGCAGCATAGGGGAGCTTTCTTT.

The V gene is TRBV5-6, the J gene TRBJ2-1, with D perhaps TRBD1 (5 bases). Germline-derived CDR1 and CDR2 are SGHDT and YYEEEE. The germline V and J ends were trimmed by 1 base and 5 bases, with 16 bases remaining between them. There are 16 residues in the CDR3. This CDR3 reads CASSLRAGKANNEQFF. The DNA for the CDR3 is TGTGCCAGCAGCTTGCGTGCAGGGAAAGCTAACAATGAGCAGTTCTTC.

The rearrangement joins TRBV5-6 to TRBJ2-7, with D possibly TRBD2 on 6 matching bases. Germline CDR1 reads SGHDT; CDR2 reads YYEEEE. Trimming removed 0 bases at V and 7 bases at J, with 8 bases between. The CDR3 length is 12 residues. In nucleotides, the CDR3 is TGTGCCAGCAGCTTGGTGGGGGGTGAGCAGTACTTC. Protein product: CASSLVGGEQYF.

This chain connects TRBV28 to TRBJ1-1; TRBD1 matches at 9 bases. CDR3 size: 15 residues. CDR1 is MDHEN and CDR2 is SYDVKM in the germline V gene. V lost 6 bases and J lost 0; bases outside the gene matches: 5. In DNA form, the CDR3 reads TGTGCCAGCAGCTACAGGGGGCCAATGAACACTGAAGCTTTCTTT. Translated, it gives CASSYRGPMNTEAFF.

This rearrangement joins TRBV4-3 to TRBJ1-6; 7 nucleotides agree with TRBD1. Trimming cost V 4 bases and J 7 bases; bases outside gene matches: 7. Germline V CDR1 and CDR2: LGHNA, YSLEER. The CDR3 has 15 amino acids. CDR3 region: CASSPRQGLNSPLHF. As DNA, the CDR3 is TGCGCCAGCAGCCCCCGACAGGGTCTAAATTCACCCCTCCACTTT.

The V call is TRBV11-2, the J call TRBJ2-7, with 8 positions matching TRBD1. The CDR3 has 12 amino acids. The ends lost 5 bases at V and 6 bases at J; junction bases unmatched: 3. Germline CDR1 reads SGHAT; CDR2 reads FQNNGV. Written as DNA, the CDR3 is TGTGCCAGCAGCCCTGGACAGGGCGAGCAGTACTTC. Residues: CASSPGQGEQYF.

The V gene is TRBV7-2, the J gene TRBJ1-5; D is possibly TRBD1 (5 bases). CDR1 and CDR2 from the germline V gene are SGHTA and FQGNSA. There are 16 residues in the CDR3. V lost 4 bases and J 1 base, leaving 14 bases between the germline ends. CDR3 bases: TGTGCCAGCAGCTCAAGGTGGGGCGCGAGCAATCAGCCCCAGCATTTT. It translates to CASSSRWGASNQPQHF.

This sequence joins TRBV4-3 and TRBJ2-3; maybe TRBD2 (5 bases). Trimming removed 3 bases at V and 6 bases at J, with 22 bases between. Germline CDR1 and CDR2: LGHNA and YSLEER. The CDR3 sequence is 17 residues long. The DNA for the CDR3 is TGCGCCAGCAGCCAGGGGATAGGCGGGTCCCCGGGGGATACGCAGTATTTT. This gives the protein CASSQGIGGSPGDTQYF.

This CDR3 is CASSVIQEGYTF. As DNA, the CDR3 is TGTGCCAGCAGCGTAATCCAGGAAGGCTACACCTTC. V is TRBV9 and J is TRBJ1-2; no clear D. The CDR3 contains 12 residues. Trimming removed 1 base at V and 8 bases at J, with 9 bases between. The germline gives CDR1 SGDLS, CDR2 YYNGEE.

This clone was found once. The chain couples TRBV28 to TRBJ1-3; D is undetermined. The V end lost 11 bases, the J end lost 2 bases, and 25 bases lay between the germline ends. This CDR3 comprises 17 residues. In germline, CDR1 is MDHEN, CDR2 SYDVKM. CDR3 sequence (DNA): TGTGCCTCTTGGGCCGGCACCCGAGAGTCCCCTGGAAACACCATATATTTT. This translates into CASWAGTRESPGNTIYF.

The chain joins TRBV7-8 to TRBJ2-1; D not resolved. Germline V gene data show CDR1 as SGHVS and CDR2 as FQNEAQ. This CDR3 spans 16 amino acids. Trimming took off 5 bases at V and 0 bases at J, with 14 bases between the two ends. CDR3 sequence: CASSPAGSSSYNEQFF. The CDR3 coding sequence is TGTGCCAGCAGCCCAGCAGGCTCCAGCTCCTACAATGAGCAGTTCTTC.

The chain employs TRBV7-2 and TRBJ2-7, with D perhaps TRBD2 (6 bases). The germline gives CDR1 SGHTA, CDR2 FQGNSA. Trimming removed 6 bases from V and 4 bases from J, with 13 bases in between. CDR3 length: 13 residues. The CDR3 DNA reads TGTGCCAGCAGGCCAACGGGAGCTTACGAGCAGTACTTC. This codes for CASRPTGAYEQYF.

The CDR3 region is CASSLSFGDRGPYEQYF. CDR3 DNA: TGTGCCAGCAGTTTAAGCTTCGGGGACAGGGGCCCCTACGAGCAGTACTTC. The chain recombines TRBV27 with TRBJ2-7, with TRBD1 matching over 10 bases. Germline lookup yields CDR1 MNHEY and CDR2 SMNVEV (reference sequence). Unmatched junction bases numbered 9, after V lost 2 bases and J lost 2 bases. The CDR3 is made up of 17 amino acids.

The chain links TRBV9 to TRBJ1-2, with D maybe TRBD1 (5 bases). CDR1 is SGDLS, CDR2 YYNGEE, per germline. The CDR3 has 12 residues. V lost 3 bases and J lost 8, with 11 bases in between. CDR3 amino acids: CASSEGAAGYTF. CDR3 bases: TGTGCCAGCAGCGAAGGGGCAGCGGGCTACACCTTC.